This T cell receptor beta chain was identified during a study of cytomegalovirus exposure and HLA in healthy donors. Study findings and constraints: The investigators catalogued 180 or so TCR beta chains as cytomegalovirus-associated. The classifier was said to identify cytomegalovirus status with high specificity and sensitivity. Roughly even sequencing depth across donors was the assumption behind the presence/absence analyses. Rarity held for most TCR sequences, but there were some public TCRs that occurred in many donors.

The PCR was carried out with 60 Vbeta primers and 13 Jbeta primers. Sequencing was performed with immunoSEQ multiplex PCR; in TCRdb, only in-frame clones are kept and a portion is missing. The sample includes 210,000 or so clones, around 85% of them seen just once. This clone has only one observation. The antigen is undetermined. The source is a human donor in good health. Sequencing was carried out using PBMCs.

CDR3 amino acids: CATGRTGSSNEKLFF. The DNA for the CDR3 is TGTGCCACCGGGAGGACAGGGAGTTCTAATGAAAAACTGTTTTTT. The chain uses TRBV15 and TRBJ1-4; 8 bases line up with TRBD1. The germline gives CDR1 LNHNV, CDR2 YYDKDF (reference sequence). With 8 bases clipped from V and 3 bases from J, the junction kept 8 bases outside the gene matches. This CDR3 has 15 residues.